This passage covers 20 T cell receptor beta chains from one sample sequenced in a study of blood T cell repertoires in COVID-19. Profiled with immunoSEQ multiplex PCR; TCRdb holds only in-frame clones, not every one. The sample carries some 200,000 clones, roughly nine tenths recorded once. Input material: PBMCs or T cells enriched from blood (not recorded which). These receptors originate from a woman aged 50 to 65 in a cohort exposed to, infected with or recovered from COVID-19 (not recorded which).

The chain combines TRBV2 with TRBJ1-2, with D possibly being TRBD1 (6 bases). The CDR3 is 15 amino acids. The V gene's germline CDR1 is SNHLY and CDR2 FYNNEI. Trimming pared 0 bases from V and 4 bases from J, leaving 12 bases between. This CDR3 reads CASSEARGRSYGYTF. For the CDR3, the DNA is TGTGCCAGCAGTGAAGCGCGGGGGCGATCCTATGGCTACACCTTC.

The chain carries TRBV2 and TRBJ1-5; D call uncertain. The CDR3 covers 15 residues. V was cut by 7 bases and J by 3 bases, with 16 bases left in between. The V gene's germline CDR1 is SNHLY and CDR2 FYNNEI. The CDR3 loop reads CASKYLAGPNQPQHF. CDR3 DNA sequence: TGTGCCAGCAAGTATTTGGCAGGCCCCAATCAGCCCCAGCATTTT.

The CDR3: CASSLEASGGSYNEQFF. Written as DNA, the CDR3 is TGTGCCAGCAGCTTAGAGGCTAGCGGAGGCTCCTACAATGAGCAGTTCTTC. The rearrangement links TRBV7-8 to TRBJ2-1, with 7 bases lining up with TRBD2. The CDR3 loop spans 17 amino acids. Germline loops: CDR1 SGHVS, CDR2 FQNEAQ. After removal of 1 base from V and 0 bases from J, the junction contained 6 bases not matched to a gene.

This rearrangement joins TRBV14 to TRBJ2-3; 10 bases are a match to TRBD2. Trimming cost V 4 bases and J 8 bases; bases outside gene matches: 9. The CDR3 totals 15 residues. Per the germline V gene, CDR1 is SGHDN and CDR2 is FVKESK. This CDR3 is CASSPAGGALGTQYF. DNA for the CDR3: TGTGCCAGCAGCCCAGCGGGGGGGGCACTTGGTACGCAGTATTTT. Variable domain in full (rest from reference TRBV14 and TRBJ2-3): EAGVTQFPSHSVIEKGQTVTLRCDPISGHDNLYWYRRVMGKEIKFLLHFVKESKQDESGMPNNRFLAERTGGTYSTLKVQPAELEDSGVYFCASSPAGGALGTQYFGPGTRLTVL.

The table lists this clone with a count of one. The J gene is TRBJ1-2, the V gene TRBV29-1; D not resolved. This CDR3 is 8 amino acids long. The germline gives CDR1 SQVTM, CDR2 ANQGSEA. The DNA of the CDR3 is TGCGGCCTCTCGGGCTACACCTTC. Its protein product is CGLSGYTF. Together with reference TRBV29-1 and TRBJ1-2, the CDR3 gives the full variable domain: SAVISQKPSRDICQRGTSLTIQCQVDSQVTMMFWYRQQPGQSLTLIATANQGSEATYESGFVIDKFPISRPNLTFSTLTVSNMSPEDSSIYLCGLSGYTFGSGTRLTVV.

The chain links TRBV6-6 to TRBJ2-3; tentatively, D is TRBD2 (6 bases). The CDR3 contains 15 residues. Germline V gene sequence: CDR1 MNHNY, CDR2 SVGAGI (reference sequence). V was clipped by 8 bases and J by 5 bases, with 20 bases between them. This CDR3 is CASCNGGTIGDTQYF. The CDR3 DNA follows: TGTGCCAGCTGTAACGGGGGAACCATAGGAGATACGCAGTATTTT.

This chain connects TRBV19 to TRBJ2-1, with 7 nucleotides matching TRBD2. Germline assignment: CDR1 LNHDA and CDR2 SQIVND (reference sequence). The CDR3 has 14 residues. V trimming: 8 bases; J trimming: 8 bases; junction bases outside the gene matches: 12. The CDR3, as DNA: TGTGCCAGTGAAACCTCGGGAGGAGTGTATGAGCAGTTCTTC. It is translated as CASETSGGVYEQFF.

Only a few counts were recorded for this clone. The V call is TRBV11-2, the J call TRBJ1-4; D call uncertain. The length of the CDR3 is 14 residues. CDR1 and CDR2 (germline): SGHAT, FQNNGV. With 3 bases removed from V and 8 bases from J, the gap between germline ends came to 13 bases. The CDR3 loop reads CASSFDVGREKLFF. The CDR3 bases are TGTGCCAGCAGCTTCGACGTGGGCCGGGAAAAACTGTTTTTT.

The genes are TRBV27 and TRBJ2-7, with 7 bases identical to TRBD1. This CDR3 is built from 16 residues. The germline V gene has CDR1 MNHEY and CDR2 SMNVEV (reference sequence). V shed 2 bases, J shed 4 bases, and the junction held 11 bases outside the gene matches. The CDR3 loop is CASSLVGGASIYEQYF. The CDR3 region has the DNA TGTGCCAGCAGTTTAGTAGGGGGCGCGAGTATATACGAGCAGTACTTC.

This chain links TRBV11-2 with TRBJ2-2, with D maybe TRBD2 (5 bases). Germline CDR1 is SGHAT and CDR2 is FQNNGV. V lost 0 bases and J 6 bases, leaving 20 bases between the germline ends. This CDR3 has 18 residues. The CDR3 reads CASSLDRRSADPSGELFF. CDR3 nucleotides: TGTGCCAGCAGCTTAGATCGGCGTAGCGCGGACCCTTCCGGGGAGCTGTTTTTT.

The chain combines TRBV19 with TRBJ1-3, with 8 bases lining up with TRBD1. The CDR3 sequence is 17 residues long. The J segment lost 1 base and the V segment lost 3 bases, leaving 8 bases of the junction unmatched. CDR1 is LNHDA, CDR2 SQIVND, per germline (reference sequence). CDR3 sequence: CASSILETGASGNTIYF. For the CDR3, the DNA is TGTGCCAGTAGTATTTTGGAGACAGGGGCATCTGGAAACACCATATATTTT.

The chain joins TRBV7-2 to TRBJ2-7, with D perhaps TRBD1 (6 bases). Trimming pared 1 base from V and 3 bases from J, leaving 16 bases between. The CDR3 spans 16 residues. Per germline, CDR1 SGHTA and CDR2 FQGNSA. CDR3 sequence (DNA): TGTGCCAGCAGCTTAGTCCCACTGGAAGGGGGCTACGAGCAGTACTTC. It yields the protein CASSLVPLEGGYEQYF.

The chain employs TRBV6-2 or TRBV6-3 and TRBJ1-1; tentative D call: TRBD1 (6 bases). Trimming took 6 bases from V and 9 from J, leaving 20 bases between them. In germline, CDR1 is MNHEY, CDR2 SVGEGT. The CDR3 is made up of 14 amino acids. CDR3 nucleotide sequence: TGTGCCAGCAGCCCACAGGGTTCCGCTACAAAAGCTTTCTTT. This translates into CASSPQGSATKAFF.

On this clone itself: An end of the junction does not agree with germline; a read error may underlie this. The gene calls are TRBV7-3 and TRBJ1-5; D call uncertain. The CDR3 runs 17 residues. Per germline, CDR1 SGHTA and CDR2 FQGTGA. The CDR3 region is CASSLSDRRDSDQPQHF. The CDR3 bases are TGTGCCAGCAGCTTAAGTGACCGTCGGGATAGCGATCAGCCCCAGCATTTT.

Here the CDR3 DNA reads TGTGCCAGCAGACCTTCGGGGACAGGGTTCATCCCCCTCCACTTT. It yields the protein CASRPSGTGFIPLHF. The genes are TRBV27 and TRBJ1-6; 9 bases align to TRBD1. The ends lost 6 bases at V and 13 bases at J; junction bases unmatched: 13. CDR1 and CDR2 from the germline V gene are MNHEY and SMNVEV (reference sequence). This CDR3 is 15 amino acids long.

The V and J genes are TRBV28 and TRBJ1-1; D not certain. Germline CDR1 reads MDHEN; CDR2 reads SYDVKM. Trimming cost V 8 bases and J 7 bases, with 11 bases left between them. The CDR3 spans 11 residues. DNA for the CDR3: TGTGCCAGCGGGAGGAACTTTGAAGCTTTCTTT. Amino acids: CASGRNFEAFF.

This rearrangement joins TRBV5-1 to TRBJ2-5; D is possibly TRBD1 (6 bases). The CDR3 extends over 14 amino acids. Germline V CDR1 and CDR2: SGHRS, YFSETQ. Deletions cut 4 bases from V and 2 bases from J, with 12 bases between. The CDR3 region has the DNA TGCGCCAGCAGCGAAGGAAGGGGGCAAGAGACCCAGTACTTC. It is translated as CASSEGRGQETQYF.

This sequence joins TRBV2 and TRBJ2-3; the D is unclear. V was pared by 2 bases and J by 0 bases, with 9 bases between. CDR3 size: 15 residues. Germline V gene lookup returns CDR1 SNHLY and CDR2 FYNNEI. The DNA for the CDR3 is TGTGCCAGCAGTGAAAGGTCGACTAGCACAGATACGCAGTATTTT. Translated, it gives CASSERSTSTDTQYF.

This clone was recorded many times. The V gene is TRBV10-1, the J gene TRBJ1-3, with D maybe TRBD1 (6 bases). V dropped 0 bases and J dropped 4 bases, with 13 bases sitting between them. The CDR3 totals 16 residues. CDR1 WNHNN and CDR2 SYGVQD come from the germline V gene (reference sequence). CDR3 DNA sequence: TGCGCCAGCAGTGAGTCGTCAGGGGCTTCGGGAAACACCATATATTTT. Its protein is CASSESSGASGNTIYF.

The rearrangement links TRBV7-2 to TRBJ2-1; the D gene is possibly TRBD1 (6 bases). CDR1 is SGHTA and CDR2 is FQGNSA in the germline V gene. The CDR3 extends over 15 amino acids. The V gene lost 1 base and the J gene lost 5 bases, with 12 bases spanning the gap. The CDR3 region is CASSLEANRDNEQFF. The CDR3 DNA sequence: TGTGCCAGCAGCTTAGAAGCCAACAGGGACAATGAGCAGTTCTTC. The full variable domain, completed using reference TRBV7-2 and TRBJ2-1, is GAGVSQSPSNKVTEKGKDVELRCDPISGHTALYWYRQSLGQGLEFLIYFQGNSAPDKSGLPSDRFSAERTGGSVSTLTIQRTQQEDSAVYLCASSLEANRDNEQFFGPGTRLTVL.